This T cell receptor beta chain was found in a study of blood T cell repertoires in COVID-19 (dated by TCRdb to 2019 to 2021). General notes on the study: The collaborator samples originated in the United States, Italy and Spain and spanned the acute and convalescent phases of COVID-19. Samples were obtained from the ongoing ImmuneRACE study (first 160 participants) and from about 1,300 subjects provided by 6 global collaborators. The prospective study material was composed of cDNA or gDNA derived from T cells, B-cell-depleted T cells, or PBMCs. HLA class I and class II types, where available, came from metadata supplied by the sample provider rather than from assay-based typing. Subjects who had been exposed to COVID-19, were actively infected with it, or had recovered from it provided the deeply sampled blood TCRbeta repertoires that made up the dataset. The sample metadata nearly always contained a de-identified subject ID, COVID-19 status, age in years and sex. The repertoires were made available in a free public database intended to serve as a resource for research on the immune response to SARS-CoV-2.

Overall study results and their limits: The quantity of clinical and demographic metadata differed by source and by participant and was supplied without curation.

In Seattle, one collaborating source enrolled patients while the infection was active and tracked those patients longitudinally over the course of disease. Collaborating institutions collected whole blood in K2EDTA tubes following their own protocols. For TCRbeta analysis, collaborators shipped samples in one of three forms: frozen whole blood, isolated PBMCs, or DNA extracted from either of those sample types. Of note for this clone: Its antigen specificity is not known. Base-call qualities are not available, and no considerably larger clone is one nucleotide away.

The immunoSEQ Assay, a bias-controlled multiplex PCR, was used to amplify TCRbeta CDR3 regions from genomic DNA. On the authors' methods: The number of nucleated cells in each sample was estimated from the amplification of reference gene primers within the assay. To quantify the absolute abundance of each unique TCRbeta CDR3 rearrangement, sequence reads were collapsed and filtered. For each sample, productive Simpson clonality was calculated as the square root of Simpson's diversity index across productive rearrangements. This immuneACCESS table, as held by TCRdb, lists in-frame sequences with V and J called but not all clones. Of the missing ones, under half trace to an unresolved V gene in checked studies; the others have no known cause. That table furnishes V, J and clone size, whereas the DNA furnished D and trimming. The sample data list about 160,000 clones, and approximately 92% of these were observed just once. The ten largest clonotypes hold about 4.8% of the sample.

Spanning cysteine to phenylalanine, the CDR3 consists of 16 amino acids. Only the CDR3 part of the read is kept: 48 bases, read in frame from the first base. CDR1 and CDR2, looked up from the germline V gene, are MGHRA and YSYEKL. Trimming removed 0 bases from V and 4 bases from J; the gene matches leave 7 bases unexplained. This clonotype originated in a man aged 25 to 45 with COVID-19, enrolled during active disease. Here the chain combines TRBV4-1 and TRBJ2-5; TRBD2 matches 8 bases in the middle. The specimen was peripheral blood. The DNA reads TGCGCCAGCAGCCAAGAGGCGGGGGGCTGGGGAGAGACCCAGTACTTC. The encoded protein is CASSQEAGGWGETQYF.